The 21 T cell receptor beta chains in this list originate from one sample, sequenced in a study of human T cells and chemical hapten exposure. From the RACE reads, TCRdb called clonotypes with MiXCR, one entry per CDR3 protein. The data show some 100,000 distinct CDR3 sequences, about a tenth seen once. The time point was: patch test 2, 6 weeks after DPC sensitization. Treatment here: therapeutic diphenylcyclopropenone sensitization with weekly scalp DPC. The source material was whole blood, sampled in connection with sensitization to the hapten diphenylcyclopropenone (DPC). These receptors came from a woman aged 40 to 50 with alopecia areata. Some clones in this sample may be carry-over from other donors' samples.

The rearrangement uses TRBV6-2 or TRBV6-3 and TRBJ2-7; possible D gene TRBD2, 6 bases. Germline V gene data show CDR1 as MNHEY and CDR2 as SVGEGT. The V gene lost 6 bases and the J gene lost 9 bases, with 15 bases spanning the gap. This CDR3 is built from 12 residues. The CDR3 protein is CASSDRLVAQYF. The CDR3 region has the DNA TGTGCCAGCAGCGACCGACTAGTAGCGCAGTACTTC.

CDR3 amino acids: CASRAGYVDYEQYF. CDR3 coding DNA: TGCGCCAGCAGAGCAGGGTATGTGGACTACGAGCAGTACTTC. The V gene is TRBV5-1, the J gene TRBJ2-7, with a possible D match to TRBD1 (5 bases). Germline V lookup: CDR1 SGHRS, CDR2 YFSETQ. V lost 5 bases and J 3 bases, leaving 15 bases between the germline ends. CDR3 size: 14 residues.

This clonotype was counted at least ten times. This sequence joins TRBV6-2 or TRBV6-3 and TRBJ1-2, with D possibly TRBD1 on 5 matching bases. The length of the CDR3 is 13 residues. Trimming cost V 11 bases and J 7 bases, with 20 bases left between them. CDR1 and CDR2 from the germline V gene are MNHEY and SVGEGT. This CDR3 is CAVAFGTSAGYTF. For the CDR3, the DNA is TGTGCCGTCGCATTCGGGACGTCAGCTGGCTACACCTTC.

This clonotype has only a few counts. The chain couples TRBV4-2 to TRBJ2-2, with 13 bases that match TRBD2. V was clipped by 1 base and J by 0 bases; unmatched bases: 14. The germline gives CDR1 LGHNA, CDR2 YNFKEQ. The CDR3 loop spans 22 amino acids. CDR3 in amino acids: CASSQVATSGGAGGANTGELFF. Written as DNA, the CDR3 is TGTGCCAGCAGCCAAGTGGCCACTAGCGGGGGGGCCGGTGGCGCGAACACCGGGGAGCTGTTTTTT.

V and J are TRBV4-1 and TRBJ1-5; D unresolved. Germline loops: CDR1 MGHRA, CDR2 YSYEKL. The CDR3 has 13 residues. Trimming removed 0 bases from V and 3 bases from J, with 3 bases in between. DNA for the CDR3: TGCGCCAGCAGCCAAGAACTCAATCAGCCCCAGCATTTT. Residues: CASSQELNQPQHF.

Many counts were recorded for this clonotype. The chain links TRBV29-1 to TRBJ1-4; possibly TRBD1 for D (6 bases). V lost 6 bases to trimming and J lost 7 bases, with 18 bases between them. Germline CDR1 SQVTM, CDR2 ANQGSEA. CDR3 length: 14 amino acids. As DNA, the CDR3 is TGCAGCGTAGCTGGGACAAGTGAGGGTGAAAAACTGTTTTTT. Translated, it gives CSVAGTSEGEKLFF.

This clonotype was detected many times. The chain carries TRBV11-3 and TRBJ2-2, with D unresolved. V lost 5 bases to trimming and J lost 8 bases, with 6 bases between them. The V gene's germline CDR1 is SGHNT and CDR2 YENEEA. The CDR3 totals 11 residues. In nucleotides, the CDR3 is TGTGCCAGCAGCAAGACAGGGGAGCTGTTTTTT. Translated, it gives CASSKTGELFF.

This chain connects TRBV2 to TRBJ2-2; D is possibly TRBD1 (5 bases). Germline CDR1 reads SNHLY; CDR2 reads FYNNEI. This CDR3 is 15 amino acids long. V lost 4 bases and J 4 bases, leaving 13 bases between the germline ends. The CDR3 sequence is CASSAEGATTGELFF. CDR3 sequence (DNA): TGTGCCAGCAGTGCGGAAGGGGCGACCACCGGGGAGCTGTTTTTT.

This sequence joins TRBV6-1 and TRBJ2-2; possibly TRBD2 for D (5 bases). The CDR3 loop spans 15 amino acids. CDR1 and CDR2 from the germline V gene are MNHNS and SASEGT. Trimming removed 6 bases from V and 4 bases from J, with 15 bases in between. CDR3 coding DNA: TGTGCCAGCAGCAAGGACGGGAAATCCACCGGGGAGCTGTTTTTT. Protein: CASSKDGKSTGELFF.

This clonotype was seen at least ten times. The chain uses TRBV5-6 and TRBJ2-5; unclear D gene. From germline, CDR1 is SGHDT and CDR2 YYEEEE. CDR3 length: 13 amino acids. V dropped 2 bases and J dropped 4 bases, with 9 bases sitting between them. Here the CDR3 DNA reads TGTGCCAGCAGCTTCGTCTCAGCAGAGACCCAGTACTTC. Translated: CASSFVSAETQYF.

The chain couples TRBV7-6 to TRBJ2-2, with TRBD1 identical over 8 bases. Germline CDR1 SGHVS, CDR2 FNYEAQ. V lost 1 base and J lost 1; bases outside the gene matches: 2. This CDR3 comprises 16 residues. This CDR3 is CASSLGGTGNTGELFF. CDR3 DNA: TGTGCCAGCAGCTTAGGGGGGACAGGGAACACCGGGGAGCTGTTTTTT.

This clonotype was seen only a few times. CDR3 sequence: CASSEGRFDTDTQYF. For the CDR3, the DNA is TGTGCCAGCAGTGAGGGGAGATTCGACACAGATACGCAGTATTTT. V gene TRBV6-4 combines with J gene TRBJ2-3; a possible D gene is TRBD2 (5 bases). In germline, CDR1 is MRHNA, CDR2 SNTAGT. Trimming pared 3 bases from V and 2 bases from J, leaving 12 bases between. The CDR3 consists of 15 residues.

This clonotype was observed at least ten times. The CDR3 sequence is CASSPTGDTEAFF. CDR3 in DNA: TGTGCCAGCTCACCAACAGGAGACACTGAAGCTTTCTTT. This chain links TRBV18 with TRBJ1-1; D may be TRBD1 (5 bases). Germline V gene lookup returns CDR1 KGHSH and CDR2 LQKENI. Trimming pared 2 bases from V and 3 bases from J, leaving 7 bases between. The CDR3 totals 13 residues.

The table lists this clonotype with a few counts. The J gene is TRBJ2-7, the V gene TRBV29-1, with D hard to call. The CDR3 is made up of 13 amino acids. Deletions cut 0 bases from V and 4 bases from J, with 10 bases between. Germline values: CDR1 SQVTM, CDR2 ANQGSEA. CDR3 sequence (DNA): TGCAGCGTTGAAGATGGTCCCCTGTACGAGCAGTACTTC. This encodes CSVEDGPLYEQYF.

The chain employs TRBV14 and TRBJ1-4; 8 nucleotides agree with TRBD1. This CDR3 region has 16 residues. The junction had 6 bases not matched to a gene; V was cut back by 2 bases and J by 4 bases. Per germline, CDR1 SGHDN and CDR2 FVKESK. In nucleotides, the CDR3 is TGTGCCAGCAGCCAACAAGGACAGGGCCTTAATGAAAAACTGTTTTTT. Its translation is CASSQQGQGLNEKLFF.

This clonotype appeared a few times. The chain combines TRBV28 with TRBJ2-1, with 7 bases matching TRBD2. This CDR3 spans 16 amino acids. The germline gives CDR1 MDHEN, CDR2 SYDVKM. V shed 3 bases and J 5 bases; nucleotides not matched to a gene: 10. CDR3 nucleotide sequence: TGTGCCAGCAGTTTGGGAGGGGCGGATGTCCACAATGAGCAGTTCTTC. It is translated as CASSLGGADVHNEQFF.

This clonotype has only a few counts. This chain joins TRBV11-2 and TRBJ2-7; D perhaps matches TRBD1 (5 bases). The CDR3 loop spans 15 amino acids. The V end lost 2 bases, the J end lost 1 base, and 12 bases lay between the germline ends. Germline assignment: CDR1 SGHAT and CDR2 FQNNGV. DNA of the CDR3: TGTGCCAGCAGCTTACTCCAGGGCCTGTCCTACGAGCAGTACTTC. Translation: CASSLLQGLSYEQYF.

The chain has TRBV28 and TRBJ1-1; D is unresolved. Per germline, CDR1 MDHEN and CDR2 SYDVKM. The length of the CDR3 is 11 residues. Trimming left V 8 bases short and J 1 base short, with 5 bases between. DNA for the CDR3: TGTGCCAGCGAGACGAACACTGAAGCTTTCTTT. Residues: CASETNTEAFF.

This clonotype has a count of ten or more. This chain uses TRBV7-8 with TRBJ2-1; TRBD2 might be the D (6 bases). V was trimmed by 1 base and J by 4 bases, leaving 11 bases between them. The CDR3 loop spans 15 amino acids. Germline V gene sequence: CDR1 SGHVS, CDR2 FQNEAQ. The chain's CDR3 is CASSLGRGPYNEQFF. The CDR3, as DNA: TGTGCCAGCAGCTTAGGGAGGGGACCGTACAATGAGCAGTTCTTC.

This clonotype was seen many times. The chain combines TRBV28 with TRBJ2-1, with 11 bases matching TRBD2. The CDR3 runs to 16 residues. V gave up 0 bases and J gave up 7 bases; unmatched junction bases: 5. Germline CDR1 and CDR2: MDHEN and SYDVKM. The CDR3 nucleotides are TGTGCCAGCAGTTTATGGATAGCGGGGGGGCGTAATGAGCAGTTCTTC. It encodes CASSLWIAGGRNEQFF.

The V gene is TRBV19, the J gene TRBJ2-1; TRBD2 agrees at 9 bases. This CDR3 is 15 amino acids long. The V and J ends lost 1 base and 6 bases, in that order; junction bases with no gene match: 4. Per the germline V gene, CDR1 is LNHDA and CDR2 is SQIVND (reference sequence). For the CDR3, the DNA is TGTGCCAGTAGTATAGTAGCGGGGGTACTCAATGAGCAGTTCTTC. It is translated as CASSIVAGVLNEQFF.